This T cell receptor (beta chain) is drawn from a study of neurological immune-mediated disorders. This clonotype appeared many times. Its antigen is not known. Unmatched junction bases numbered 5, after V lost 2 bases and J lost 1 base. The germline V gene has CDR1 MDHEN and CDR2 SYDVKM. This CDR3 comprises 16 residues. Sequencing runs each yielded over 190 million TCR-beta sequences from 15-18 subjects. TCRdb re-derived calls from the 5' RACE reads in MiXCR, one entry per CDR3 protein. The data contain 55,000 to 65,000 distinct CDR3 sequences, about an eighth of them singletons. Overall study findings and caveats: TCR clonal expansion peaked in HTLV-1-associated myelopathy patients and was lowest in multiple sclerosis patients.

PBMCs numbering 2 million and stored at -80 C yielded the unsorted libraries. The sequencing input was PBMCs. The source is a woman aged 55 to 70 with HTLV-1-associated myelopathy (HAM/TSP). This chain links TRBV28 with TRBJ2-5; 9 nucleotides agree with TRBD1. Here the CDR3 reads CASSLTGTGIQETQYF. CDR3 sequence (DNA): TGTGCCAGCAGTTTAACCGGGACAGGGATCCAAGAGACCCAGTACTTC.